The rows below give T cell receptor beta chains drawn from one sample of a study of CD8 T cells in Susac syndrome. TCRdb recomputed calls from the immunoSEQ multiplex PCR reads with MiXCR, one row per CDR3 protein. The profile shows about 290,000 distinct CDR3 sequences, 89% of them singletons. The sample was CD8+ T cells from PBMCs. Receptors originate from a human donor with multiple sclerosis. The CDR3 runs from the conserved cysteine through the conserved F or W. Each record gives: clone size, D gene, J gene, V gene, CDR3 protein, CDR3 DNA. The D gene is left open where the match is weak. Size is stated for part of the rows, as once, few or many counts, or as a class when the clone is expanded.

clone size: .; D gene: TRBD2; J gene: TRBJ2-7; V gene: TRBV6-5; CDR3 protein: CASSYLAGDHEQYF; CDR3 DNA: TGTGCCAGCAGCTATCTAGCGGGAGACCACGAGCAGTACTTC
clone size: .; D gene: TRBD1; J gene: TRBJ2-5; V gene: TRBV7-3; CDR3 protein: CASSRSGRGKETQYF; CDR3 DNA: TGTGCCAGCAGCCGGAGTGGCAGGGGGAAGGAGACCCAGTACTTC
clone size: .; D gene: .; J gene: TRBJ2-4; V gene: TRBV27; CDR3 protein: CASSLGTPVNIQYF; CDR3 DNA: TGTGCCAGCAGTTTAGGGACACCGGTGAACATTCAGTACTTC
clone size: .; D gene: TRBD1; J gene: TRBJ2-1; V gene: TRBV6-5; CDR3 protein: CASSYSPGTGVHEQFF; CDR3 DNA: TGTGCCAGCAGTTACTCACCCGGGACAGGCGTTCATGAGCAGTTCTTC
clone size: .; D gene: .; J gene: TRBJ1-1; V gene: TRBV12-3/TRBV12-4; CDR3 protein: CASSFGSTEAFF; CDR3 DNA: TGTGCCAGCAGTTTCGGGAGCACTGAAGCTTTCTTT
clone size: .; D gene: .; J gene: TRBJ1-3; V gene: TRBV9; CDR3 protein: CASSSMGFSSTGDTIYF; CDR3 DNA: TGTGCCAGCAGCTCGATGGGGTTCTCCTCGACGGGAGACACCATATATTTT
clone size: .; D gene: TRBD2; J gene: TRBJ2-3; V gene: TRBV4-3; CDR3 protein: CASSQVPAGTSADTQYF; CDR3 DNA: TGCGCCAGCAGCCAAGTACCAGCCGGGACTAGCGCAGATACGCAGTATTTT
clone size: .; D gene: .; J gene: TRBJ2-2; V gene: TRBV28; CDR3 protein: CASSLIGATGELFF; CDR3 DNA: TGTGCCAGCAGTTTGATCGGGGCAACCGGGGAGCTGTTTTTT
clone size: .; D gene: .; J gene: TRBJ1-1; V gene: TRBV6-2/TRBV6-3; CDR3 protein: CASSRGTVKVAFF; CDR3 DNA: TGTGCCAGCAGCCGCGGGACTGTGAAGGTAGCTTTCTTT
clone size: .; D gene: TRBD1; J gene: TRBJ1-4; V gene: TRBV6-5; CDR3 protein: CASSYVGQGIVGEKLFF; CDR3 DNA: TGTGCCAGCAGTTACGTGGGACAGGGGATAGTTGGTGAAAAACTGTTTTTT
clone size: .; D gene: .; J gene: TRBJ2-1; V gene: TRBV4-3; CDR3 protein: CASSQDPHGNDEQFF; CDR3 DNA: TGCGCCAGCAGCCAAGACCCCCATGGCAATGATGAGCAGTTCTTC
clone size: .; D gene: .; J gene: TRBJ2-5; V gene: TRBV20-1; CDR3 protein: CSAREGSPSETQYF; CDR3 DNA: TGCAGTGCTAGGGAGGGGTCCCCCAGTGAGACCCAGTACTTC
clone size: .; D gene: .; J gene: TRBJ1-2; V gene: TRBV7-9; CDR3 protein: CASSSKLTVTDYGYTF; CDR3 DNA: TGTGCCAGCAGCTCTAAACTAACAGTGACAGACTATGGCTACACCTTC
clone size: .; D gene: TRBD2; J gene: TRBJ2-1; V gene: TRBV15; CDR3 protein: CATSRGLAGAHEQFF; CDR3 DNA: TGTGCCACCAGCCGAGGCCTAGCGGGGGCTCATGAGCAGTTCTTC
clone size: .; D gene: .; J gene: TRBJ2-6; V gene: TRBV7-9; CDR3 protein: CASRLLISGANVLTF; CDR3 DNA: TGTGCCAGCAGGTTACTGATCTCTGGGGCCAACGTCCTGACTTTC
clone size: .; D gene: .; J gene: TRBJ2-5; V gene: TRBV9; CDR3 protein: CASSVSGVGETQYF; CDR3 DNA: TGTGCCAGCAGCGTATCGGGGGTGGGAGAGACCCAGTACTTC
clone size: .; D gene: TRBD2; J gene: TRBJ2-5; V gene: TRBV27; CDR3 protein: CASSFSAERGQETQYF; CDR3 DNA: TGTGCCAGCAGTTTCTCCGCCGAGCGGGGGCAAGAGACCCAGTACTTC
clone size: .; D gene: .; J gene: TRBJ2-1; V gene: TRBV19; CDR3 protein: CASGREGAYNEQFF; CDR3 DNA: TGTGCCAGTGGAAGGGAAGGGGCCTACAATGAGCAGTTCTTC
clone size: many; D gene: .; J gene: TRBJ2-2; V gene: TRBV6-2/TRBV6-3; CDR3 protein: CASSYGGFGELFF; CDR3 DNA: TGTGCCAGCAGTTACGGAGGATTCGGGGAGCTGTTTTTT
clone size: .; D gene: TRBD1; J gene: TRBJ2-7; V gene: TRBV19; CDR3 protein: CASSTPDRWYEQYF; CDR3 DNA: TGTGCCAGTAGTACCCCGGACAGGTGGTACGAGCAGTACTTC
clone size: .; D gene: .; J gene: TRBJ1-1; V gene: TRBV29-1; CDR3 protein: CSVDQANTEAFF; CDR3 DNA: TGCAGCGTCGATCAGGCGAACACTGAAGCTTTCTTT
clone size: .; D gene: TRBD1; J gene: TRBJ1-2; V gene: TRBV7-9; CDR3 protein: CASWGTARTQNYGYTF; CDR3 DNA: TGTGCCAGCTGGGGGACAGCGCGGACTCAAAACTATGGCTACACCTTC
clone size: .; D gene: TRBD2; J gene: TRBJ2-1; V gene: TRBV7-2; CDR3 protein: CASSLAPTSAEQFF; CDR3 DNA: TGTGCCAGCAGCTTAGCCCCGACTAGCGCTGAGCAGTTCTTC
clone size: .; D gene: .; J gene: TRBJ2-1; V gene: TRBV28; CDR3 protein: CASSLAARVDNEQFF; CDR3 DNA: TGTGCCAGCAGTTTAGCGGCGAGGGTCGACAATGAGCAGTTCTTC
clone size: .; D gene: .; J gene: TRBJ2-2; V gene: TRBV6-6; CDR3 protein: CASSSYRNTGELFF; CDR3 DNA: TGTGCCAGCAGTTCCTACAGGAACACCGGGGAGCTGTTTTTT
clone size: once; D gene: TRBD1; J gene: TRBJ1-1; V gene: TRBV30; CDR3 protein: CAWAGTVNTEAFF; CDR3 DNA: TGTGCCTGGGCCGGGACAGTGAACACTGAAGCTTTCTTT
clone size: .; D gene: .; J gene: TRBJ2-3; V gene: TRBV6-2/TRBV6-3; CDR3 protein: CASSPSPGVRTDTQYF; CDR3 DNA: TGTGCCAGCAGTCCATCCCCAGGGGTTAGGACAGATACGCAGTATTTT
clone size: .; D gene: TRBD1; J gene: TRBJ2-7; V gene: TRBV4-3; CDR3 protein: CASSQGTGYWEQYF; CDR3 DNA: TGCGCCAGCAGCCAAGGGACAGGGTATTGGGAGCAGTACTTC
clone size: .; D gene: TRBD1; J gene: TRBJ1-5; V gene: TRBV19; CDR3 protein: CASTPGQGQGANNQPQHF; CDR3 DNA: TGTGCCAGTACCCCCGGGCAGGGACAGGGGGCGAACAATCAGCCCCAGCATTTT
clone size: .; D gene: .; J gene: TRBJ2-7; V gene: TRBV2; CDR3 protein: CASSDQRSTYEQYF; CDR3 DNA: TGTGCCAGCAGTGACCAGCGGAGCACCTACGAGCAGTACTTC
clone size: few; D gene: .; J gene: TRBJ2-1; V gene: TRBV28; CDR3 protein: CASSGLAPNEQFF; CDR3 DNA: TGTGCCAGCAGTGGCCTGGCCCCCAATGAGCAGTTCTTC
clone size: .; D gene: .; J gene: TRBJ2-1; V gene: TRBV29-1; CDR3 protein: CSVGPPVQDYNEQFF; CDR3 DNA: TGCAGCGTTGGGCCGCCCGTGCAAGATTACAATGAGCAGTTCTTC
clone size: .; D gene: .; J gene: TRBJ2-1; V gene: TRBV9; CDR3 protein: CASSGPAQQFF; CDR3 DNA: TGTGCCAGCAGCGGTCCGGCCCAACAGTTCTTC
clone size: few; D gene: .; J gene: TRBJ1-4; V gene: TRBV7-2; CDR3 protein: CASSQGQFATNEKLFF; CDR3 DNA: TGTGCCAGCAGCCAGGGCCAGTTTGCAACTAATGAAAAACTGTTTTTT
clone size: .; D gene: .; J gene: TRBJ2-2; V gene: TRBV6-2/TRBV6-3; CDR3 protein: CASSYPGGELFF; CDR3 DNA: TGTGCCAGCAGTTACCCGGGAGGGGAGCTGTTTTTT
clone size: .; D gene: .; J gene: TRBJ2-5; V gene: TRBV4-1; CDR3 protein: CASSPVGGQETQYF; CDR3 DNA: TGCGCCAGCAGCCCCGTGGGGGGACAAGAGACCCAGTACTTC
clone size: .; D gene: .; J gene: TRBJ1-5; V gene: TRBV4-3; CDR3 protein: CASSQESGTGYQPQHF; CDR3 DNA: TGCGCCAGCAGCCAAGAATCAGGAACGGGTTATCAGCCCCAGCATTTT
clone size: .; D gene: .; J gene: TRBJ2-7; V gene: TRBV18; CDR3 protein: CASSPADSPGEQYF; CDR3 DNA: TGTGCCAGCTCACCTGCGGACAGCCCAGGAGAGCAGTACTTC
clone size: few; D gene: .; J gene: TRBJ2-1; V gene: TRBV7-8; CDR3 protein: CASSRTAYNEQFF; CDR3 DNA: TGTGCCAGCAGTCGGACGGCCTACAATGAGCAGTTCTTC
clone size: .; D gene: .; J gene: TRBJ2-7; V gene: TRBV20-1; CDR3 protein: CSAKVEGVPYEQYF; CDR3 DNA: TGCAGTGCTAAAGTAGAAGGGGTCCCCTACGAGCAGTACTTC